This TCR beta chain was observed in a study of response to subunit inactivated influenza vaccine. V dropped 1 base and J dropped 3 bases, with 10 bases sitting between them. Germline V gene data show CDR1 as MDHEN and CDR2 as SYDVKM. The CDR3 has 14 amino acids. MiXCR, applied by TCRdb to the RT-PCR reads, yields one record per CDR3 protein. The sample yields 700,000 to 900,000 distinct CDR3 sequences, 21% seen once. Material: PBMCs from blood, obtained roughly 5 days after vaccination. This rearrangement joins TRBV28 to TRBJ2-7; unclear D gene. This clonotype was sampled from a man in his fifties or sixties who received an inactivated influenza vaccine. The CDR3 is CASSLFLEIYEQYF. The CDR3 bases are TGTGCCAGCAGTTTATTCCTAGAAATCTACGAGCAGTACTTC.